This TCR beta chain was obtained from a study of Graves' ophthalmopathy and Graves' hyperthyroidism. Amplification of TCR beta CDR3 regions used RNA transcripts. An initial RT-PCR round employing HTBI primers preceded a second-round multiplex PCR. Via MiXCR, TCRdb re-called the multiplex PCR reads, giving one row per CDR3 protein. The sample gives about 390,000 distinct CDR3 sequences, 15% of which show up once; approximately 7% is in the top ten. This clonotype was observed many times. The antigen is undetermined. With 6 bases clipped from V and 0 bases from J, the junction kept 10 bases outside the gene matches. This CDR3 has 16 amino acids. Study observations and caveats: A classifier, a 13-signature model, separated ophthalmopathy from stable hyperthyroidism with approximately 87% sensitivity and over 70% specificity.

This clonotype originated in a woman younger than 35 with stable Graves' hyperthyroidism. This sequence joins TRBV12-3 or TRBV12-4 and TRBJ1-2; 7 bases agree with TRBD1. Sample: peripheral blood. The CDR3 loop reads CASSSGDSDPNYGYTF. For the CDR3, the DNA is TGTGCCAGCAGCTCGGGGGACAGCGACCCTAACTATGGCTACACCTTC.